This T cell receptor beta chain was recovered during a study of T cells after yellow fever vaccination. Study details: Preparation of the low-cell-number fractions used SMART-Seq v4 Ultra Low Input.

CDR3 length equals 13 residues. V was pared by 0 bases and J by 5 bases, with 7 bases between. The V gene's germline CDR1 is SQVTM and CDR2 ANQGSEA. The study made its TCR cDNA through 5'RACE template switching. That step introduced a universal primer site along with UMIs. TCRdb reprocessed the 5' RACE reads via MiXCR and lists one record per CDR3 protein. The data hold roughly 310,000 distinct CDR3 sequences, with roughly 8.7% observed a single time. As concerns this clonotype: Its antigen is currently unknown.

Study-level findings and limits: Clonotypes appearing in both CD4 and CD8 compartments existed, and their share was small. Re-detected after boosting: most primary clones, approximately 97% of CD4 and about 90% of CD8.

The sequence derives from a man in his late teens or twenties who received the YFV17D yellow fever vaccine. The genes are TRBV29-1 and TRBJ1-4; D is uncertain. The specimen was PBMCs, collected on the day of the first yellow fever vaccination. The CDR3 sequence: CSVEDGDNEKLFF. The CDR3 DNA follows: TGCAGCGTTGAAGATGGCGACAATGAAAAACTGTTTTTT.